This TCR beta chain was recorded in a study of shared clonotypes between healthy human individuals (dated by TCRdb to the early 2020s). Regarding the study in general: The cohort comprised a couple of women and a few men aged 18 to 49 years. Different laboratories and diverse techniques were used to prepare libraries and sequence TCR repertoires, to increase sequencing depth and limit assay-specific biases. For each donor, three plates each were used for CD4 naive and CD4 memory, two plates were used for CD8 naive, and one plate was used for CD8 memory. Between about 0.94 and 8.9 billion PBMCs per donor were obtained by leukapheresis. The study deeply sequenced blood TCR repertoires of several healthy adults to estimate repertoire size and the extent of clonotype sharing between individuals. What the authors observed across the whole study: Pairwise subsampling indicated that sequencing depth was expected to affect the degree of clonotype sharing among donors. About 5% of naive CD4, 3% to 3.5% of naive CD8, approximately 2.2% of memory CD4, and about 0.4% of memory CD8 clonotypes were shared across four donors. Even with the large sequencing depth, rarefaction of the sorted-subset datasets indicated that sequencing was incomplete. Compared with non-shared clonotypes, clonotypes shared by all four sorted-subset donors had higher generation probabilities. Because the study included only a small number of donors, the genetic and exposure-history diversity represented was limited. Sampling was restricted to blood, and TCR repertoires in tissues likely differ from the TCR repertoires found in blood. Larger estimated clonotype richness was generally found for naive subsets than for memory subsets.

V is pared back by 4 bases and J by 10 bases, with 8 bases lying between the germline termini. The CDR3 sequence holds 12 residues, the cysteine and phenylalanine included. Only the CDR3 region is kept as DNA, spanning 36 bases read in frame from base 1. CDR1 and CDR2 (SGHTA, FQGTGA) derive from the germline V gene. A note on this clone: The antigen this receptor binds is unknown. Within one base of it there is no much larger clone, and no base qualities were kept.

Using the deep immunoSEQ assay, multiplex PCR amplified TCR CDR3 regions from genomic DNA. Extracted genomic DNA from each cell subset was spread evenly across all wells of several immunoSEQ 96-well plates, with each plate serving as a replicate. For sorted subsets, approximately 210 ng of genomic DNA, equivalent to roughly 33,000 T cell genomes, went into each replicate PCR. Purified libraries were quantified with a Qubit 3.0 fluorometer, sized on a Bioanalyzer 2100, and re-quantified with the KAPA Library Quantification kit. Every immunoSEQ 96-well plate was sequenced on a separate single-read 150-cycle Illumina NextSeq 550 flow cell. The original pipeline was this. The immunoSEQ output contained only junctional sequences without quality scores, so filtering could not match that applied to full-length reads. To assign V/J genes and CDR3, sequences were annotated using PyIR, a Python wrapper for IgBLAST v1.9, with IMGT germline references. Reads were removed for weak V/J assignments (E-value above 1e-6), missing CDR3, stop codons, out-of-frame junctions, or ambiguous translated residues. V3J clonotypes were defined as sequences sharing an identical inferred V gene, J gene, and CDR3 amino acid sequence. To compute the percentage overlap between repertoires, the number of shared unique clonotypes was divided by the size of the smaller repertoire. Three approaches were used to assess repertoire richness: RTK rarefaction, the Chao1 estimator, and Recon v2.1 estimates of unobserved clonotypes. OLGA was used to compute generation probabilities for all TCRbeta clonotypes that the gDNA method yielded from a handful of donors. TCRdb took over this immuneACCESS table, retaining in-frame rearrangements with V and J assigned. Such tables are incomplete; in checked studies, under half of the missing clones stem from an unresolved V gene, and the remainder is unexplained. D and trimming were read from the DNA, whereas the V and J calls and clone size are those reported in that table. The sample table holds about a million clones, of which more than 65% were seen once. The ten largest clonotypes hold around 1.5% of the sample.

Healthy HIV-negative adults with no recently reported acute infections or vaccinations were included as donors. All donors were Caucasian adults living in Nashville, Tennessee, USA. CD4+ T cells were enriched through magnetic negative selection, after which naive cells were positively selected on CD45RA and the remaining negative fraction served as the memory subset. Blood was collected by leukapheresis, and PBMCs were isolated by Ficoll-Histopaque density gradient centrifugation and then cryopreserved in liquid nitrogen vapor phase. Analytical flow cytometry was used to check the purity and quantity of every magnetically sorted T cell population. From each sorted fraction, genomic DNA was isolated and quantified by UV absorbance on a Nanodrop 2000c.

The chain uses TRBV7-3 and TRBJ1-6, with TRBD1 tentatively as D gene (6 bases match). This TCR was recovered from a man between 18 and 35 years old in good health. Material: memory CD4+ T cells sorted from blood. The intended sense of this specimen's cell subset or site label: CD45RA-negative fraction. The DNA is TGTGCCAGCAGCTCCAGGGGCTCACCCCTCCACTTT. Its product reads: CASSSRGSPLHF.